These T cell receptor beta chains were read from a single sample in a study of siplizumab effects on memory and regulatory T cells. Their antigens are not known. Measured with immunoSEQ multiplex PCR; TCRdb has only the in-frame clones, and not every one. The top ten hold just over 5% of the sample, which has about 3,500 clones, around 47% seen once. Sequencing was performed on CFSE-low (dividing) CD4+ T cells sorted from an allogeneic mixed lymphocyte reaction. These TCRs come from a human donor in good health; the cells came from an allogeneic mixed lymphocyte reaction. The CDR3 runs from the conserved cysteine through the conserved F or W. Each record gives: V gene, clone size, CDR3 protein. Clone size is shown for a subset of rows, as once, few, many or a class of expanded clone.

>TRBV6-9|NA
CASTRGTEAFF
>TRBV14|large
CASSQLGRNYGYTF
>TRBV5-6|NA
CASSTGTNYGYTF
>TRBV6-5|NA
CASSGQGIRTEAFF
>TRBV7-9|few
CASSLAPGPETQYF
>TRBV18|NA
CASSPGQVDPLHF
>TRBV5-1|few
CASSESGALANEKLFF
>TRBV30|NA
CAWFGGFADEQFF
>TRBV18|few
CASSPENLNNEQFF
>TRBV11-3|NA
CASSFTGYGYTF
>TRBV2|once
CASSPTGHTDTQYF
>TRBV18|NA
CASSPGTSKTYEQYF
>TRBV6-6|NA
CASSYRGSGNTIYF
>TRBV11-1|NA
CASSLRPPKQYF
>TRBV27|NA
CASRRTGGRNTGELFF
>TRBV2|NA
CASSGQANSPLHF
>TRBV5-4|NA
CASSWGQGRRGYGYTF
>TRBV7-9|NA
CASSFSRGTAEAFF
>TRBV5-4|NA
CASSAGTLSTDTQYF
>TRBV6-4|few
CASSSDSGRAFF
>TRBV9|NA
CASSSTGQGVGEAFF
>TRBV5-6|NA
CASSPTGNSPEAFF
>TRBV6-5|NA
CASRREGRNTEAFF
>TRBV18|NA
CASSPQDYGYTF
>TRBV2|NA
CASSVRTGDYGYTF
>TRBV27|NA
CASSLAGDNEQFF
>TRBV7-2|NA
CASSLVGGTGELFF
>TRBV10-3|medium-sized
CAIMRDGEQYF
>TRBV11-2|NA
CASSLVRGTEAFF
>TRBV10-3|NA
CAISVGGSRETQYF
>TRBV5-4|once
CASSLMTGSGETQYF
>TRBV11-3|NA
CASSFVGAGSDMQYF
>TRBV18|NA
CASSGNTDTQYF
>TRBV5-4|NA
CASSLLRGGLQHNEQFF
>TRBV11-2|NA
CASSLDLSREAFF
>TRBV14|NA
CASSQVGLGSQETQYF
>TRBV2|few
CASSERSADTQYF
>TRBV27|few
CASSRQGTGEQYF
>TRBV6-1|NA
CASSSRTPVTEAFF
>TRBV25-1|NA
CASSPSGLSKNTEAFF
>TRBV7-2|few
CASTKDRYGYTF
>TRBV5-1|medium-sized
CASRYVVNTEAFF
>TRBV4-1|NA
CASSQDPRQPYGYTF
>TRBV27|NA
CASSLQVAGANVLTF
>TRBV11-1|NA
CASSLDRGRGYTF
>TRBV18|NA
CASGGTEAFF
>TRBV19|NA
CASSDRGSRNEKLFF
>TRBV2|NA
CASSNRDGPGELFF
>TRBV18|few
CASSPGGQVYNEQFF
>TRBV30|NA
CAWSVRVEQYF
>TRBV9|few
CASSVGHSGSNTDTQYF
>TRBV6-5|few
CASSRRTGWKETQYF
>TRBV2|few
CASSGTSGPQETQYF
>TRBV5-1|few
CASSLSSRGQETQYF
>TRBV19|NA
CASSADRGHNEAFF
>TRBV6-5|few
CASRNGQGREKLFF
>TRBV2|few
CASRQQGKPNEKLFF